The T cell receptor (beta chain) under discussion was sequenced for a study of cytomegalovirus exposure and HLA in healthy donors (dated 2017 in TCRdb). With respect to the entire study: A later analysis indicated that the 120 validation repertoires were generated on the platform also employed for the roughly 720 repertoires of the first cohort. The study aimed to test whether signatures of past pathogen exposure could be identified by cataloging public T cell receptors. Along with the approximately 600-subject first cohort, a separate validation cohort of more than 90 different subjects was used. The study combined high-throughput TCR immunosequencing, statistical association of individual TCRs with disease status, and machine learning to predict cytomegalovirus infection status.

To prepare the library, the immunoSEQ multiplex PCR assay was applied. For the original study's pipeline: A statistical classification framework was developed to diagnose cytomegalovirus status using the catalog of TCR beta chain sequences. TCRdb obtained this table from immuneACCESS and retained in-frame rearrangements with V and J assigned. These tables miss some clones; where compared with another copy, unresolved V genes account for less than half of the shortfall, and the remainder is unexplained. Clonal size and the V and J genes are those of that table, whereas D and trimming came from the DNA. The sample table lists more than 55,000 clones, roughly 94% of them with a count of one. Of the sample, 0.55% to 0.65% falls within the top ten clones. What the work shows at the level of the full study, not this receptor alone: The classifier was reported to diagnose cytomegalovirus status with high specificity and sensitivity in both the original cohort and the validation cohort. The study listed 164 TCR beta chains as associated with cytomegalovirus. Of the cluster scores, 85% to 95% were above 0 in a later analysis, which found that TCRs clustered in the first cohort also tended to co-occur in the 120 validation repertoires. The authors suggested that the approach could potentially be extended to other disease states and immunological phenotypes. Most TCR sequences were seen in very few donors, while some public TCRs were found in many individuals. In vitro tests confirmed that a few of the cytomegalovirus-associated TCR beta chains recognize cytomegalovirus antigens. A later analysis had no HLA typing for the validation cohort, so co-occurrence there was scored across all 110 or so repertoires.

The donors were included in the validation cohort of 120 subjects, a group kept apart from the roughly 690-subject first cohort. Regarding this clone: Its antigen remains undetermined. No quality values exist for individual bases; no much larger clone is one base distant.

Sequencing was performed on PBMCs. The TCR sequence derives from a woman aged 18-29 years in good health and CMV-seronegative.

For the CDR3, the sequence is CASSIRDRVYEQYF. The nucleotide sequence reads TGTGCCAGTAGTATCAGGGACAGGGTGTACGAGCAGTACTTC. The receptor chain draws on TRBV19 and TRBJ2-7; the junction holds 9 bases that match TRBD1. Germline trimming amounts to 3 bases on V and 4 bases on J, with 4 as the count of junction bases outside the gene matches. The CDR3 measures 14 amino acids from cysteine to phenylalanine. CDR3 DNA only is kept here, 42 bases in frame from base 1. From the germline V gene (reference sequence), CDR1 is LNHDA and CDR2 is SQIVND.